This T cell receptor (beta chain) was captured in a study of cytomegalovirus exposure and HLA in healthy donors. Germline assignment: CDR1 LNHDA and CDR2 SQIVND (reference sequence). V lost 7 bases, J lost 0 bases, and 13 bases lay in between. The CDR3 has 15 amino acids. Primers included in the PCR were 60 Vbeta and 13 Jbeta primers. Profiling relied on immunoSEQ multiplex PCR, and the TCRdb table lists in-frame clones only, not all of them. The data contain 200,000 to 250,000 clones, 60% to 80% of them singletons. The specimen sequenced was PBMCs. The rearrangement uses TRBV19 and TRBJ1-3; D unclear. This TCR derives from a young man in good health and CMV-seronegative. The CDR3 reads CASNDLFGSGNTIYF. The CDR3 DNA follows: TGTGCCAGTAACGATCTGTTCGGCTCTGGAAACACCATATATTTT.